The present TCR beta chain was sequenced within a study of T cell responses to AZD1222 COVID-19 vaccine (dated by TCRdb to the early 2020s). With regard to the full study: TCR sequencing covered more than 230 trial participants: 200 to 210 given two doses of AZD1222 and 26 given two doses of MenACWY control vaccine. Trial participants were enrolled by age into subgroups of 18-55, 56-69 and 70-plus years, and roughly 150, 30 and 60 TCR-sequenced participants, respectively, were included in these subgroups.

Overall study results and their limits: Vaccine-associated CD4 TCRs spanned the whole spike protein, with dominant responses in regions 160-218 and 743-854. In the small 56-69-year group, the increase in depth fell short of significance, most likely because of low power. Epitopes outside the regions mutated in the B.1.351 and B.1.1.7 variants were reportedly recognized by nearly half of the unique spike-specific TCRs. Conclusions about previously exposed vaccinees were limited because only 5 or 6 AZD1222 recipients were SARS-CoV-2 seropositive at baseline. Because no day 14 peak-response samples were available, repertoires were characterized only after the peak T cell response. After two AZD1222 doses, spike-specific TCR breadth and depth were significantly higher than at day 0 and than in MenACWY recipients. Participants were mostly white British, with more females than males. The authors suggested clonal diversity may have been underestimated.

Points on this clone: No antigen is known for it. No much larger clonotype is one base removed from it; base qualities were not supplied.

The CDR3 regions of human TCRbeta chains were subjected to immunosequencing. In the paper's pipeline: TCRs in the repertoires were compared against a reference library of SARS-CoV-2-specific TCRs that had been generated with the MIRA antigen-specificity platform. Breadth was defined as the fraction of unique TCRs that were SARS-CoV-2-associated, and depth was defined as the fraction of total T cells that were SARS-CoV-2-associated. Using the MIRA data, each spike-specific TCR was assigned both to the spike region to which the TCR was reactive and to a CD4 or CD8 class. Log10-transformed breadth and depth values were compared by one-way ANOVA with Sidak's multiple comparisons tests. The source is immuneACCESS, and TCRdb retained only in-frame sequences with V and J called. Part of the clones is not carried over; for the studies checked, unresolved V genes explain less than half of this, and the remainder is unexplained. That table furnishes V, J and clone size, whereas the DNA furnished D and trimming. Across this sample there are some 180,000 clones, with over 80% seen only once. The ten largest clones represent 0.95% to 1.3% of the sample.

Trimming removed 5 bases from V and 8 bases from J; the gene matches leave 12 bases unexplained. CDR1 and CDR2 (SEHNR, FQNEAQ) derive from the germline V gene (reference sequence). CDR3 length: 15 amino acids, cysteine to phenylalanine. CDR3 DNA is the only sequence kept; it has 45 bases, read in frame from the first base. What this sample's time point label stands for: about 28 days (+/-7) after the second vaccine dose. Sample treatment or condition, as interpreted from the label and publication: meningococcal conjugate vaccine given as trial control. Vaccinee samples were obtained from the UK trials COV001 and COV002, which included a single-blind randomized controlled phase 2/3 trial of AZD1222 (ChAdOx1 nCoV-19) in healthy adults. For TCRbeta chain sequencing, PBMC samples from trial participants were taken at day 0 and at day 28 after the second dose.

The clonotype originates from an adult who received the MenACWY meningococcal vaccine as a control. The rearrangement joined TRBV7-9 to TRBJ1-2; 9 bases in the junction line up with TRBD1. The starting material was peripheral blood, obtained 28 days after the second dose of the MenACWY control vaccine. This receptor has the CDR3 CASSDGDRAKRGYTF. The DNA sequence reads TGTGCCAGCAGCGACGGGGACAGGGCTAAAAGGGGCTACACCTTC.